The rows below give T cell receptor beta chains drawn from one sample of a study of T cell responses to AZD1222 COVID-19 vaccine. Sequencing was performed with immunoSEQ multiplex PCR; in TCRdb, only in-frame clones are kept and a portion is missing. Of under 150,000 clones listed, approximately 90% are singletons. The sequencing here drew on peripheral blood, taken on day 0 of AZD1222 vaccination. Receptor source: an adult in good health. CDR3s include the opening cysteine and the closing phenylalanine or tryptophan. The D gene is left open where the match is weak. Rows may omit the clone size; those that give it use once, few, many or a size class.

D gene,clone size,V gene,J gene,CDR3 protein,CDR3 DNA
.,.,TRBV5-5,TRBJ2-1,CASSPFGAGLNEQFF,TGTGCCAGCAGCCCTTTCGGGGCAGGATTAAATGAGCAGTTCTTC
.,.,TRBV4-1,TRBJ2-7,CASSRGSTSYEQYF,TGCGCCAGCAGCCGGGGGTCAACCTCCTACGAGCAGTACTTC
.,.,TRBV15,TRBJ1-2,CATSRGANYGYTF,TGTGCCACCAGCAGGGGAGCTAACTATGGCTACACCTTC
.,.,TRBV15,TRBJ1-5,CATKKGPGEQPQHF,TGTGCCACCAAAAAGGGTCCCGGGGAGCAGCCCCAGCATTTT
TRBD2,.,TRBV19,TRBJ2-3,CASSVYSGSGDEAWISDTQYF,TGTGCCAGTAGTGTTTATAGCGGGTCTGGAGATGAGGCATGGATATCAGATACGCAGTATTTT
.,.,TRBV19,TRBJ1-2,CASMGLGASGYTF,TGTGCCTCGATGGGGCTGGGGGCTTCGGGCTACACCTTC
TRBD2,.,TRBV9,TRBJ2-1,CASSVRRAGVQQFF,TGTGCCAGCAGCGTAAGAAGGGCGGGAGTTCAGCAGTTCTTC
TRBD2,.,TRBV20-1,TRBJ2-1,CSASRLAGGDEQFF,TGCAGTGCTAGTCGGCTAGCGGGAGGGGATGAGCAGTTCTTC
.,.,TRBV6-4,TRBJ1-3,CASSDSAGQGGNTIYF,TGTGCCAGCAGTGACTCGGCGGGCCAGGGTGGAAACACCATATATTTT
.,.,TRBV5-1,TRBJ1-4,CASSLLGTDEKLFF,TGCGCCAGCAGCTTATTGGGCACGGATGAAAAACTGTTTTTT
.,.,TRBV4-1,TRBJ1-5,CASSQPNQPQHF,TGCGCCAGCAGCCAACCAAATCAGCCCCAGCATTTT
.,.,TRBV19,TRBJ1-1,CASRDNMNTEAFF,TGTGCCAGTAGGGACAACATGAACACTGAAGCTTTCTTT
TRBD1,.,TRBV4-3,TRBJ2-7,CASSPTAGTAAYEQYF,TGCGCCAGCAGCCCAACGGCCGGGACAGCAGCCTACGAGCAGTACTTC
TRBD1,once,TRBV18,TRBJ1-1,CASWLGQGAEAFF,TGTGCCAGCTGGTTAGGACAGGGGGCTGAAGCTTTCTTT
.,.,TRBV28,TRBJ2-4,CASRELAKNIQYF,TGTGCCAGCAGGGAACTAGCCAAAAACATTCAGTACTTC
.,once,TRBV11-2,TRBJ2-7,CASSLVYEQYF,TGTGCCAGCAGCTTGGTCTACGAGCAGTACTTC
.,once,TRBV18,TRBJ1-2,CASSPDKSAMRF,TGTGCCAGCTCACCAGACAAATCTGCTATGCGTTTC
.,.,TRBV9,TRBJ1-3,CASSVSGASGNTIYF,TGTGCCAGCAGCGTATCAGGGGCATCCGGAAACACCATATATTTT
.,.,TRBV7-8,TRBJ1-5,CASSRGTDNQPQHF,TGTGCCAGCAGTAGGGGGACGGATAATCAGCCCCAGCATTTT
.,.,TRBV28,TRBJ2-3,CASSFSSRRDTQYF,TGTGCCAGCAGTTTTAGTTCCAGGAGAGATACGCAGTATTTT
.,.,TRBV19,TRBJ1-4,CASSTGTTNEKLFF,TGTGCCAGTAGTACCGGAACAACTAATGAAAAACTGTTTTTT
.,once,TRBV5-1,TRBJ1-4,CASSLRAASDEKLFF,TGCGCCAGCAGCTTGAGAGCCGCTTCAGACGAAAAACTGTTTTTT
TRBD2,.,TRBV4-2,TRBJ2-1,CASSPGLAGEFPRYNEQFF,TGTGCCAGCAGCCCCGGACTAGCGGGAGAATTCCCTCGGTACAATGAGCAGTTCTTC
.,.,TRBV2,TRBJ1-1,CASSEGPEDTEAFF,TGTGCCAGCAGTGAAGGGCCAGAAGACACTGAAGCTTTCTTT
TRBD2,.,TRBV18,TRBJ2-7,CASSPSGGWDDEQYF,TGTGCCAGCTCACCATCGGGGGGTTGGGACGACGAGCAGTACTTC
.,.,TRBV11-2,TRBJ2-6,CASSRPRGANVLTF,TGTGCCAGCAGCCGGCCTCGGGGGGCCAACGTCCTGACTTTC